The 23 T cell receptor beta chains in this list originate from one sample, sequenced in a study of CD8 T cells in ankylosing spondylitis. Points from the study as a whole: There was a TCR beta motif, made of several highly homologous variants, that appeared characteristic of ankylosing spondylitis blood.

No cognate antigen is known for these TCRs. TCRdb analysed the 5' RACE reads with MiXCR anew, one entry per CDR3 protein. This table has 350,000 to 450,000 distinct CDR3 sequences, more than 25% appearing once. The sequencing input was blood, either unsorted or a sorted T cell fraction (not recorded which). These receptors came from a male donor with ankylosing spondylitis.

This clonotype showed up many times. The chain links TRBV14 to TRBJ2-3, with TRBD2 identical over 14 bases. Germline V gives CDR1 SGHDN, CDR2 FVKESK. CDR3 size: 13 residues. V lost 8 bases to trimming and J lost 5 bases; unmatched junction nucleotides: 0. The CDR3 coding sequence is TGTGCCAGCGGACTAGCGGGAGGAGATACGCAGTATTTT. Protein product: CASGLAGGDTQYF. The entire variable domain, with the rest obtained from reference TRBV14 and TRBJ2-3, is as follows: EAGVTQFPSHSVIEKGQTVTLRCDPISGHDNLYWYRRVMGKEIKFLLHFVKESKQDESGMPNNRFLAERTGGTYSTLKVQPAELEDSGVYFCASGLAGGDTQYFGPGTRLTVL.

The chain couples TRBV29-1 to TRBJ2-3; TRBD2 aligns across 10 bases. This CDR3 has 13 amino acids. CDR1 SQVTM and CDR2 ANQGSEA come from the germline V gene. V lost 6 bases, J lost 4 bases, and 4 bases stayed unmatched. The CDR3 loop is CSVLAGAADTQYF. CDR3 DNA sequence: TGCAGCGTGCTAGCGGGAGCCGCAGATACGCAGTATTTT.

The V call is TRBV9, the J call TRBJ1-1, with D unresolved. CDR1 and CDR2 (germline): SGDLS, YYNGEE. The CDR3 consists of 12 residues. V shed 4 bases and J shed 5 bases, with 9 bases lying between them. The CDR3 DNA is TGTGCCAGCAGCCAAACTGGGACTGAAGCTTTCTTT. As protein: CASSQTGTEAFF.

J is TRBJ2-7 and V is TRBV5-5, with D possibly matching TRBD1 (6 bases). This CDR3 comprises 15 residues. Germline CDR1 and CDR2: SGHKS and YYEKEE (reference sequence). V gave up 2 bases and J gave up 7 bases, with 19 bases separating them. CDR3 loop: CASSFFEDSVQEQYF. DNA for the CDR3: TGTGCCAGCAGCTTTTTCGAGGACAGCGTCCAAGAGCAGTACTTC.

The V call is TRBV5-1, the J call TRBJ1-1; possibly TRBD1 for D (6 bases). From germline, CDR1 is SGHRS and CDR2 YFSETQ. The germline V and J ends were trimmed by 6 bases and 0 bases, with 15 bases remaining between them. The CDR3 covers 15 residues. The chain's CDR3 is CASKGMTGLNTEAFF. CDR3 DNA: TGCGCCAGCAAGGGAATGACAGGCTTGAACACTGAAGCTTTCTTT.

This clonotype has ten or more counts. The chain uses TRBV7-2 and TRBJ2-3; D could derive from TRBD1 or TRBD2 (5 bases each). Trimming shortened V by 5 bases and J by 6 bases, and 21 bases separated the two germline ends. This CDR3 is built from 16 residues. Germline V gene data show CDR1 as SGHTA and CDR2 as FQGNSA. This chain's CDR3 is CASSVTGTSSFDTQYF. The CDR3 DNA sequence: TGTGCCAGCAGCGTAACCGGGACCAGTTCATTTGATACGCAGTATTTT.

This clonotype was seen just once. V usage is TRBV20-1 and J usage is TRBJ2-5; TRBD1 agrees at 8 bases. The germline CDR1 and CDR2 sequences are DFQATT and SNEGSKA (reference sequence). Trimming took 3 bases from V and 5 from J; bases not matched to a gene: 11. There are 15 residues in the CDR3. The CDR3: CSASAFGQGGETQYF. The CDR3 DNA sequence: TGCAGTGCTAGCGCCTTTGGACAGGGTGGGGAGACCCAGTACTTC.

This rearrangement joins TRBV11-2 to TRBJ1-1, with D hard to call. Germline V CDR1 and CDR2: SGHAT, FQNNGV. Trimming stripped 0 bases from V and 10 bases from J, with 12 bases between. There are 13 residues in the CDR3. CDR3 sequence: CASSLDRELAAFF. The CDR3 coding sequence is TGTGCCAGCAGCTTAGATCGGGAACTGGCAGCTTTCTTT.

The J gene is TRBJ1-6, the V gene TRBV7-9, with no clear D. This CDR3 has 12 residues. Germline lookup yields CDR1 SEHNR and CDR2 FQNEAQ (reference sequence). Trimming cost V 7 bases and J 5 bases, with 6 bases left between them. CDR3 protein: CASNYHNSPLHF. Written as DNA, the CDR3 is TGTGCCAGCAACTACCATAATTCACCCCTCCACTTT.

The chain combines TRBV5-1 with TRBJ1-3; D gene uncertain. Germline V gene data show CDR1 as SGHRS and CDR2 as YFSETQ. The CDR3 is 13 residues long. The V end lost 0 bases, the J end lost 8 bases, and 9 bases lay between the germline ends. The CDR3 DNA reads as TGCGCCAGCAGCTTGGGAATACGGGACACCATATATTTT. It translates to CASSLGIRDTIYF.

This chain connects TRBV12-3 or TRBV12-4 to TRBJ2-2, with TRBD1 as a possible D gene (6 bases). Trimming stripped 5 bases from V and 0 bases from J, with 13 bases between. The length of the CDR3 is 16 residues. CDR3 region: CASSDRTAPNTGELFF. The CDR3 region has the DNA TGTGCCAGCAGTGACCGGACAGCTCCGAACACCGGGGAGCTGTTTTTT.

This clonotype was counted a few times. The chain is built from TRBV7-2 and TRBJ2-3; 11 bases agree with TRBD2. The V gene end was trimmed by 7 bases and the J gene end by 5 bases; junction bases not matched to a gene: 5. The CDR3 is made up of 14 amino acids. Germline CDR1 is SGHTA and CDR2 is FQGNSA. CDR3 amino acids: CASTELAGVDTQYF. As DNA, the CDR3 is TGTGCCAGCACCGAACTAGCGGGAGTAGATACGCAGTATTTT.

This rearrangement joins TRBV4-1 to TRBJ2-2, with 7 bases lining up with TRBD1. CDR1 and CDR2 from the germline V gene are MGHRA and YSYEKL. The V gene end was trimmed by 3 bases and the J gene end by 5 bases; junction bases not matched to a gene: 3. The CDR3 length is 14 residues. As DNA, the CDR3 is TGCGCCAGCAGCCACGGACAGGTTACCGGGGAGCTGTTTTTT. This encodes CASSHGQVTGELFF.

This clonotype was seen a few times. The chain recombines TRBV10-3 with TRBJ2-3, with unresolved D. The germline V gene has CDR1 ENHRY and CDR2 SYGVKD. Trimming removed 3 bases at V and 9 bases at J, with 10 bases between. The CDR3 contains 12 residues. The CDR3 region is CAISEDASTQYF. In nucleotides, the CDR3 is TGTGCCATCAGTGAAGATGCATCCACGCAGTATTTT.

The V call is TRBV7-8, the J call TRBJ2-7; D gene unclear. The germline V and J ends were trimmed by 4 bases and 1 base, with 8 bases remaining between them. The germline V gene has CDR1 SGHVS and CDR2 FQNEAQ. The CDR3 length is 13 residues. For the CDR3, the DNA is TGTGCCAGCAGCTCATGGACGTCCTACGAGCAGTACGTC. It codes for CASSSWTSYEQYV.

The V and J genes are TRBV20-1 and TRBJ2-1, with 12 bases identical to TRBD2. With 6 bases clipped from V and 3 bases from J, the junction kept 3 bases outside the gene matches. Germline CDR1 and CDR2: DFQATT and SNEGSKA (reference sequence). The CDR3 runs 14 residues. DNA of the CDR3: TGCAGTGCACTAGCGGGGGGCTACTACAATGAGCAGTTCTTC. It is translated as CSALAGGYYNEQFF.

The rearrangement links TRBV9 to TRBJ2-3; the match to TRBD2 covers 11 bases. V lost 0 bases to trimming and J lost 5 bases; unmatched junction nucleotides: 8. The CDR3 is 17 amino acids. Germline V gene lookup returns CDR1 SGDLS and CDR2 YYNGEE. This CDR3 is CASSVGPLAGGRDTQYF. CDR3 DNA: TGTGCCAGCAGCGTAGGACCCTTAGCGGGAGGGAGAGATACGCAGTATTTT.

The CDR3 DNA is TGTGCCAGCAGCCAAGATCTAGGAGACGGACGAAATGGCTACACCTTC. This codes for CASSQDLGDGRNGYTF. The V call is TRBV14, the J call TRBJ1-2; D is unclear. This CDR3 is built from 16 residues. V shed 0 bases and J shed 6 bases, with 17 bases lying between them. Germline loops: CDR1 SGHDN, CDR2 FVKESK.

The V call is TRBV12-3 or TRBV12-4, the J call TRBJ2-2; the D is unclear. The V end was cut by 7 bases, the J end by 3 bases, with 15 bases between. This CDR3 spans 15 amino acids. This chain's CDR3 is CASMSSPADTGELFF. Written as DNA, the CDR3 is TGTGCCAGCATGAGTAGCCCGGCGGACACCGGGGAGCTGTTTTTT.

This clonotype was seen only a few times. The chain joins TRBV7-9 to TRBJ1-2, with 7 positions matching TRBD1. Trimming removed 1 base from V and 4 bases from J; junction bases left unmatched: 3. CDR1 SEHNR and CDR2 FQNEAQ come from the germline V gene (reference sequence). The CDR3 totals 14 residues. The CDR3 is CASSLGDRRYGYTF. DNA for the CDR3: TGTGCCAGCAGCTTAGGGGACAGACGCTATGGCTACACCTTC.

The genes are TRBV5-1 and TRBJ1-2; TRBD1 matches 7 bases. Trimming at V came to 2 bases and at J to 6 bases, leaving 7 bases not matched to a gene. The length of the CDR3 is 14 residues. CDR1 SGHRS and CDR2 YFSETQ come from the germline V gene. In DNA form, the CDR3 reads TGCGCCAGCAGCTTACAGGGGCCCCGAGATGGCTACACCTTC. This codes for CASSLQGPRDGYTF.

The table lists this clonotype with a count of one. The CDR3 nucleotides read TGTGCCAGCAGCCTCACCTCAGGGTCCACTGAAGCTTTCTTT. Amino acid sequence: CASSLTSGSTEAFF. The chain employs TRBV3-1 and TRBJ1-1, with TRBD1 as a possible D gene (5 bases). Trimming took 4 bases from V and 4 from J, leaving 13 bases between them. Germline V lookup: CDR1 LGHDT, CDR2 YNNKEL (reference sequence). This CDR3 region has 14 residues. The full variable domain, rest sourced from reference TRBV3-1 and TRBJ1-1, is DTAVSQTPKYLVTQMGNDKSIKCEQNLGHDTMYWYKQDSKKFLKIMFSYNNKELIINETVPNRFSPKSPDKAHLNLHINSLELGDSAVYFCASSLTSGSTEAFFGQGTRLTVV.

The chain couples TRBV5-1 to TRBJ1-4, with D unclear. Trimming removed 1 base at V and 8 bases at J, with 6 bases between. This CDR3 is built from 12 residues. Germline V gene lookup returns CDR1 SGHRS and CDR2 YFSETQ. The CDR3 reads CASSLPAEKLFF. DNA of the CDR3: TGCGCCAGCAGCTTGCCCGCCGAAAAACTGTTTTTT.